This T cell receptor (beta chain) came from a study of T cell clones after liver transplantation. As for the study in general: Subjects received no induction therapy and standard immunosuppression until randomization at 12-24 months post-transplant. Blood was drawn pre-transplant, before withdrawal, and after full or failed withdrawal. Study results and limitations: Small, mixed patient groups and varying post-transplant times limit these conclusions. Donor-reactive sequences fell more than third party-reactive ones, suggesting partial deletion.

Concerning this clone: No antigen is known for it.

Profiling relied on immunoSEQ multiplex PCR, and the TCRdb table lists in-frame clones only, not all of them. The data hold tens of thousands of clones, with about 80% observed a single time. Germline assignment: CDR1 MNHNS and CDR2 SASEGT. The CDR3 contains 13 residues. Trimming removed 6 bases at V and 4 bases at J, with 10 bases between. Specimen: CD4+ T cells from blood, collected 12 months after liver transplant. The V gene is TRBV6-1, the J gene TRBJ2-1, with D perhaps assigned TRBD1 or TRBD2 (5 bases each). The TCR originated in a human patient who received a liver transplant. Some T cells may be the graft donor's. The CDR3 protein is CASRPGTYNEQFF. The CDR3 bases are TGTGCCAGCAGGCCCGGGACGTACAATGAGCAGTTCTTC.